The 15 T cell receptor beta chains given below trace back to one sample, sequenced in a study of cytomegalovirus exposure and HLA in healthy donors. Both 60 Vbeta primers and 13 Jbeta primers went into the PCR. Using immunoSEQ multiplex PCR, the repertoire was profiled, and TCRdb retains in-frame clones only, with some absent. The top ten hold approximately 15% of the sample, which has some 100,000 clones, roughly 71% seen once. The sequenced sample consisted of PBMCs. Every receptor here comes from a woman younger than 35 in good health and CMV-seropositive.

The V call is TRBV27, the J call TRBJ1-1; D uncertain. Germline V gives CDR1 MNHEY, CDR2 SMNVEV (reference sequence). The V gene lost 0 bases and the J gene lost 3 bases, with 5 bases spanning the gap. This CDR3 contains 13 residues. In DNA form, the CDR3 reads TGTGCCAGCAGTTTATCTCGGGACACTGAAGCTTTCTTT. It specifies CASSLSRDTEAFF.

The chain employs TRBV30 and TRBJ2-5; 9 bases map to TRBD2. Germline values: CDR1 GTSNPN, CDR2 SVGIG (reference sequence). This CDR3 contains 16 residues. V shed 0 bases and J 5 bases; nucleotides not matched to a gene: 10. The CDR3 sequence: CAWSVPSGTNGETQYF. CDR3 nucleotides: TGTGCCTGGAGTGTACCTAGCGGGACCAACGGGGAGACCCAGTACTTC.

This chain uses TRBV19 with TRBJ2-5, with D possibly being TRBD1 (6 bases). The ends were cut back, 5 bases at V and 3 bases at J, with 28 bases in the middle. CDR1 is LNHDA, CDR2 SQIVND, per germline (reference sequence). The CDR3 is made up of 19 amino acids. DNA for the CDR3: TGTGCCAGTAGTGCACATACCCAAGGAACCGGGACACCAGAAGAGACCCAGTACTTC. This sequence encodes CASSAHTQGTGTPEETQYF.

The chain employs TRBV11-2 and TRBJ2-3; 9 bases are shared with TRBD1. CDR1 and CDR2 (germline): SGHAT, FQNNGV. With 1 base clipped from V and 0 bases from J, the junction kept 8 bases outside the gene matches. The CDR3 has 18 amino acids. The DNA for the CDR3 is TGTGCCAGCAGCTTAGGGACAGGGGCCCACTTCAGCACAGATACGCAGTATTTT. Translation gives CASSLGTGAHFSTDTQYF. The full variable domain, in which reference TRBV11-2 and TRBJ2-3 provide the parts outside the CDR3, is EAGVAQSPRYKIIEKRQSVAFWCNPISGHATLYWYQQILGQGPKLLIQFQNNGVVDDSQLPKDRFSAERLKGVDSTLKIQPAKLEDSAVYLCASSLGTGAHFSTDTQYFGPGTRLTVL.

There are a few counts of this clone. The chain employs TRBV18 and TRBJ1-2, with TRBD1 as a possible D gene (5 bases). Germline V gene lookup returns CDR1 KGHSH and CDR2 LQKENI. The CDR3 sequence is 14 residues long. The V end lost 2 bases, the J end lost 2 bases, and 9 bases lay between the germline ends. CDR3 loop: CASSPGAGNYGYTF. CDR3 in DNA: TGTGCCAGCTCACCAGGGGCAGGGAACTATGGCTACACCTTC.

This clone has more than one count but fewer than ten. The rearrangement uses TRBV25-1 and TRBJ2-7; perhaps TRBD2 as D (5 bases). The CDR3 runs to 14 residues. CDR1 and CDR2 (germline): MGHDK, SYGVNS. The V and J ends lost 6 bases and 4 bases respectively, with 16 bases between them. The CDR3 is CASSPPGRGYEQYF. CDR3 DNA sequence: TGTGCCAGCAGCCCCCCCGGTCGGGGTTACGAGCAGTACTTC.

The V gene is TRBV6-4, the J gene TRBJ2-1; D ambiguous. Germline assignment: CDR1 MRHNA and CDR2 SNTAGT. V lost 3 bases, J lost 7 bases, and 10 bases lay in between. The CDR3 consists of 13 residues. CDR3: CASSESPENEQFF. CDR3 in DNA: TGTGCCAGCAGTGAAAGTCCGGAGAATGAGCAGTTCTTC.

CDR3 in amino acids: CASSDGPGGGYGYTF. CDR3 in DNA: TGTGCCAGCAGTGACGGACCAGGAGGCGGATATGGCTACACCTTC. The rearrangement links TRBV6-4 to TRBJ1-2; D uncertain. CDR1 is MRHNA, CDR2 SNTAGT, per germline. CDR3 length: 15 residues. V dropped 2 bases and J dropped 5 bases, with 15 bases sitting between them.

The chain employs TRBV29-1 and TRBJ2-7; 8 positions match TRBD2. Per the germline V gene, CDR1 is SQVTM and CDR2 is ANQGSEA. The J segment lost 0 bases and the V segment lost 8 bases, leaving 9 bases of the junction unmatched. The CDR3 totals 14 residues. DNA of the CDR3: TGCAGCCCCCGGGGGGGGCCAGACTCCTACGAGCAGTACTTC. Translation gives CSPRGGPDSYEQYF.

The chain joins TRBV28 to TRBJ2-1; 10 nucleotides agree with TRBD2. Germline V gene sequence: CDR1 MDHEN, CDR2 SYDVKM. This CDR3 has 15 residues. V was clipped by 3 bases and J by 7 bases; unmatched bases: 6. The CDR3: CASSFTAGGKNEQFF. The CDR3 DNA is TGTGCCAGCAGTTTCACAGCGGGAGGGAAGAATGAGCAGTTCTTC. The full variable domain, with the rest looked up from reference TRBV28 and TRBJ2-1, is DVKVTQSSRYLVKRTGEKVFLECVQDMDHENMFWYRQDPGLGLRLIYFSYDVKMKEKGDIPEGYSVSREKKERFSLILESASTNQTSMYLCASSFTAGGKNEQFFGPGTRLTVL.

This clone was observed a handful of times. The J gene is TRBJ1-1, the V gene TRBV27; 8 bases line up with TRBD1. This CDR3 has 16 amino acids. J gave up 4 bases and V 2 bases, and 9 bases lay outside the gene matches. The germline gives CDR1 MNHEY, CDR2 SMNVEV (reference sequence). The CDR3 loop is CASSLTGQGRVTEAFF. As DNA, the CDR3 is TGTGCCAGCAGTTTAACCGGACAGGGTCGGGTCACTGAAGCTTTCTTT.

This chain connects TRBV7-2 to TRBJ1-4; TRBD1 aligns across 9 bases. The CDR3 extends over 19 amino acids. The germline V gene has CDR1 SGHTA and CDR2 FQGNSA. J gave up 4 bases and V 0 bases, and 12 bases lay outside the gene matches. The CDR3 region is CASSLANRGRGFGNEKLFF. In DNA, the CDR3 is TGTGCCAGCAGCTTAGCGAACAGGGGGCGCGGGTTCGGTAATGAAAAACTGTTTTTT.

The rearrangement joins TRBV7-9 to TRBJ2-2; no clear D. V lost 7 bases, J lost 0 bases, and 9 bases lay in between. Germline V CDR1 and CDR2: SEHNR, FQNEAQ (reference sequence). The length of the CDR3 is 14 residues. Written as DNA, the CDR3 is TGTGCCAGCAACTTCGGGTCGAACACCGGGGAGCTGTTTTTT. It specifies CASNFGSNTGELFF.

The rearrangement links TRBV4-3 to TRBJ2-1; D is possibly TRBD1 (5 bases). CDR1 is LGHNA, CDR2 YSLEER, per germline. This CDR3 contains 13 residues. V was clipped by 4 bases and J by 10 bases, with 14 bases between them. The CDR3 nucleotides are TGCGCCAGCAGCCTGAAGCGATGGGGCGAGCAGTTCTTC. It codes for CASSLKRWGEQFF.

This clone occurred once. The V gene is TRBV7-3, the J gene TRBJ2-3, with 9 bases matching TRBD2. The CDR3 has 14 residues. From germline, CDR1 is SGHTA and CDR2 FQGTGA. J lost 4 bases, V lost 5 bases, and 4 bases had no gene match. In nucleotides, the CDR3 is TGTGCCAGCAGCGCGGGGGGGCCGGCAGATACGCAGTATTTT. Translating it yields CASSAGGPADTQYF.